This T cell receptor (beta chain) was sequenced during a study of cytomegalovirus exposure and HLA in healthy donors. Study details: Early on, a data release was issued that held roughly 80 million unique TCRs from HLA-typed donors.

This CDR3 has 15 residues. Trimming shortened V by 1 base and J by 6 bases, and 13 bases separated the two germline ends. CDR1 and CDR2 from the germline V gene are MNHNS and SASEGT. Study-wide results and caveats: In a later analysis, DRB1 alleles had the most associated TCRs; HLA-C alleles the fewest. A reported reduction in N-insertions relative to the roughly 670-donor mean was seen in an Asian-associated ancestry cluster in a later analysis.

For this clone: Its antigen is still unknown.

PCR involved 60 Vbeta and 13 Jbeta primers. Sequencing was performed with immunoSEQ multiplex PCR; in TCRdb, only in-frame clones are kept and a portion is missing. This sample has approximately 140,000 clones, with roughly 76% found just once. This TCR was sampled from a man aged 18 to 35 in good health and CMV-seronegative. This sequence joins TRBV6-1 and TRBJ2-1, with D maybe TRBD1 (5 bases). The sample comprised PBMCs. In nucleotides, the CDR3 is TGTGCCAGCAGTGAAGTGCAGGGCAGGCCCAATGAGCAGTTCTTC. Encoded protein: CASSEVQGRPNEQFF.